This T cell receptor (beta chain) was obtained from a study of blood T cell repertoires in COVID-19 (TCRdb year 2020). Study-wide context: The collaborator samples originated in the United States, Italy and Spain and spanned the acute and convalescent phases of COVID-19. A freely available public database, intended as a resource for researchers studying the immune response to SARS-CoV-2, is where the repertoires were released. Samples were obtained from the ongoing ImmuneRACE study (first 160 participants) and from over 1,000 subjects provided by 6 global collaborators. A de-identified subject ID, COVID-19 status, age in years and sex were almost always included in the sample metadata. The dataset comprised deeply sampled blood TCRbeta repertoires from subjects exposed to, actively infected with, or recovered from COVID-19. The prospective study material was composed of cDNA or gDNA derived from T cells, B-cell-depleted T cells, or PBMCs. Where available, HLA class I and class II types were taken from metadata supplied by the sample provider and were not determined by assay-based typing. Results the study describes overall, beyond this receptor: The quantity of clinical and demographic metadata differed by source and by participant and was supplied without curation.

TCRbeta CDR3 regions were amplified from genomic DNA by means of the immunoSEQ Assay, a bias-controlled multiplex PCR. The authors processed their data as follows. Nucleated cell counts per sample were estimated from amplification of reference gene primers within the assay. To quantify the absolute abundance of each unique TCRbeta CDR3 rearrangement, sequence reads were collapsed and filtered. For each sample, productive Simpson clonality was calculated as the square root of Simpson's diversity index over productive rearrangements. TCRdb re-hosts the immuneACCESS table, in-frame sequences only. Its copies lack some clones; in the studies checked, an unresolved V gene accounts for under half of them, and the cause for the rest is not known. V, J and clone size are those of that table, while D and trimming were read from the DNA. The sample has 150,000 to 200,000 clones on record, 84% of them singletons. 13% to 15% of the sample is held by the ten biggest clonotypes.

Each collaborating institution followed its own protocols to collect whole blood in K2EDTA tubes. For TCRbeta analysis, collaborator samples were shipped as frozen whole blood, as isolated PBMCs, or as DNA extracted from either sample type. In regard to this clone: There is no known antigen for this receptor. No quality values exist for individual bases; no much larger clone is one base distant.

This receptor was identified in a man aged 18 to 35 with active or convalescent COVID-19. Material: peripheral blood.

Here is the DNA: TGTGCCACCAGTGATTTTAGGGGACAGCGCCCCATGAACACTGAAGCTTTCTTT. Its product reads: CATSDFRGQRPMNTEAFF. This sequence uses TRBV24-1 and TRBJ1-1; the central 7 bases match TRBD1. Germline trimming: 1 base from V, 0 bases from J; junction bases outside gene matches: 10. According to the germline V gene, CDR1 reads KGHDR and CDR2 reads SFDVKD. The CDR3 numbers 18 residues from cysteine through phenylalanine. Kept here is only the CDR3 DNA, which spans 54 bases and is read in frame from base 1.